These 5 T cell receptor beta chains came from one sample sequenced in a study of cytomegalovirus exposure and HLA in healthy donors (dated by TCRdb to the late 2010s). Libraries came from the immunoSEQ multiplex PCR assay. In its TCRdb copy, this immuneACCESS table keeps in-frame sequences only and misses some clones. Where compared with another copy, unresolved V genes explain less than half of these, and the others have no known cause. This sample is represented by some 210,000 clones; around nine tenths of them were singletons. Jointly, the top ten make up roughly 2% of the sample. Sequenced material: PBMCs. These receptors were taken from a woman aged 18-29 years in good health and CMV-seropositive.

The V call is TRBV5-1, the J call TRBJ1-2; D is possibly TRBD1 (6 bases). CDR3 size: 14 residues. The V gene's germline CDR1 is SGHRS and CDR2 YFSETQ. Trimming removed 4 bases at V and 8 bases at J, with 18 bases between. CDR3 DNA: TGCGCCAGCAGCGTAATACAGGGCGGAGAAGGCTACACCTTC. Translating it yields CASSVIQGGEGYTF.

The chain carries TRBV4-1 and TRBJ1-2; 9 bases match TRBD1. The CDR3 extends over 13 amino acids. The germline CDR1 and CDR2 sequences are MGHRA and YSYEKL. V was pared by 6 bases and J by 6 bases, with 5 bases of the junction left unmatched. DNA for the CDR3: TGCGCCAGCAGGACGACAGGGGGTCATGGCTACACCTTC. It translates to CASRTTGGHGYTF.

The chain couples TRBV18 to TRBJ2-7; no reliable D call. The CDR3 extends over 11 amino acids. The germline CDR1 and CDR2 sequences are KGHSH and LQKENI. Trimming removed 6 bases from V and 6 bases from J, with 9 bases in between. Here the CDR3 reads CASSPSGEQYF. CDR3 nucleotides: TGTGCCAGCTCTCCCTCAGGCGAGCAGTACTTC.

This clone occurred once. This chain joins TRBV5-6 and TRBJ1-3, with TRBD1 as a possible D gene (6 bases). Germline CDR1 reads SGHDT; CDR2 reads YYEEEE. The V gene lost 4 bases and the J gene lost 3 bases, with 17 bases spanning the gap. The CDR3 covers 16 residues. CDR3 sequence (DNA): TGTGCCAGCAGCCGGGACACGGTAGGGATTGGAAACACCATATATTTT. Encoded protein: CASSRDTVGIGNTIYF.

This chain connects TRBV19 to TRBJ2-1, with 10 positions matching TRBD2. Germline-derived CDR1 and CDR2 are LNHDA and SQIVND (reference sequence). V was pared by 7 bases and J by 4 bases, with 7 bases of the junction left unmatched. CDR3 length: 15 amino acids. The CDR3, as DNA: TGTGCCAGTACCATGGGGACTAGCGAATACAATGAGCAGTTCTTC. This gives the protein CASTMGTSEYNEQFF.